Included here is one TCR beta chain sequence, with context. This sample was included in a study of blood T cell repertoires in COVID-19. Overall study: There were acute and convalescent COVID-19 samples, and they came from the United States, Italy and Spain. In each case, the material was cDNA or gDNA derived from T cells, B-cell-depleted T cells, or PBMCs.

Original processing notes: For nucleated cells, counts were estimated from reference gene primer amplification. This table comes from immunoSEQ multiplex PCR, and its TCRdb copy is limited to in-frame clones, with some not included. The V and J calls and the clone size are those of that table, but D and trimming were determined from the DNA. The data show hundreds of thousands of clones, 85% to 90% seen once. The V segment lost 7 bases and the J segment 4 bases; nucleotides outside the gene matches: 6. This CDR3 has 15 amino acids. Germline V gene data show CDR1 as MDHEN and CDR2 as SYDVKM. The sequenced sample was peripheral blood. J is TRBJ2-1 and V is TRBV28, with 11 nucleotides matching TRBD2. This TCR came from a young woman with COVID-19, enrolled during active disease. Written as DNA, the CDR3 is TGTGCCAGCACCCCCGGGACTAGCGGTTACAATGAGCAGTTCTTC. Its protein is CASTPGTSGYNEQFF.